The sequence of this TCR beta chain was determined in a study of cytomegalovirus exposure and HLA in healthy donors. V gave up 6 bases and J gave up 0 bases; unmatched junction bases: 4. This CDR3 has 15 amino acids. The germline gives CDR1 MRHNA, CDR2 SNTAGT. Both 60 Vbeta primers and 13 Jbeta primers went into the PCR. The repertoire was sequenced with immunoSEQ multiplex PCR; TCRdb's copy has only in-frame clones and lacks some. Altogether 150,000 to 200,000 clones are present, approximately 85% being singletons, with the ten largest covering 9.3%. Sequencing was done on a sample of PBMCs. This clonotype was obtained from a man between 18 and 29 years old in good health and CMV-seropositive. The chain combines TRBV6-4 with TRBJ2-1; the match to TRBD1 covers 8 bases. The CDR3 reads CASRCTGGSYNEQFF. In DNA, the CDR3 is TGTGCCAGCAGATGTACAGGGGGCTCCTACAATGAGCAGTTCTTC.